Listed here are 15 T cell receptor beta chains from one sample, sequenced in a study of blood T cell repertoires in COVID-19. This table comes from immunoSEQ multiplex PCR, and its TCRdb copy is limited to in-frame clones, with some not included. The sample consists of 220,000 or so clones, 92% of them appearing once. The sequenced sample consisted of peripheral blood. The receptors come from a man aged 55 to 70 with COVID-19, enrolled during active disease.

This clone has just one count. The genes are TRBV27 and TRBJ2-2; D ambiguous. The germline V gene encodes CDR1 MNHEY and CDR2 SMNVEV (reference sequence). The V end was cut by 5 bases, the J end by 3 bases, with 4 bases between. CDR3 length: 12 residues. CDR3 nucleotides: TGTGCCAGCAGTCCCTACACCGGGGAGCTGTTTTTT. This encodes CASSPYTGELFF.

V is TRBV7-9 and J is TRBJ2-3; TRBD2 might be the D (5 bases). CDR1 and CDR2 from the germline V gene are SEHNR and FQNEAQ (reference sequence). There are 14 residues in the CDR3. The germline V and J ends were trimmed by 1 base and 9 bases, with 14 bases remaining between them. The CDR3 loop reads CASSLVRDATTQYF. CDR3 DNA sequence: TGTGCCAGCAGCTTAGTACGGGATGCGACGACGCAGTATTTT.

The CDR3 DNA reads TGTGCCAGCAGCTGGCAGGGGGCAAGTTCACCCCTCCACTTT. Amino acids: CASSWQGASSPLHF. This sequence joins TRBV7-3 and TRBJ1-6; TRBD1 agrees at 8 bases. J was trimmed by 9 bases and V by 4 bases; bases with no gene match: 5. Germline CDR1 reads SGHTA; CDR2 reads FQGTGA. This CDR3 comprises 14 residues.

The chain joins TRBV7-2 to TRBJ1-2; D perhaps matches TRBD1 (6 bases). The CDR3 length is 17 residues. Germline assignment: CDR1 SGHTA and CDR2 FQGNSA. The V gene lost 1 base and the J gene lost 1 base, with 16 bases spanning the gap. CDR3 loop: CASSLDSTGGVNYGYTF. The CDR3 nucleotides read TGTGCCAGCAGCTTAGATTCAACGGGGGGCGTTAACTATGGCTACACCTTC.

V gene TRBV5-5 combines with J gene TRBJ2-2; 7 bases are a match to TRBD1. This CDR3 is built from 15 residues. CDR1 and CDR2 from the germline V gene are SGHKS and YYEKEE (reference sequence). The ends lost 2 bases at V and 2 bases at J; junction bases unmatched: 3. The CDR3 reads CASSFGTENTGELFF. Written as DNA, the CDR3 is TGTGCCAGCAGCTTCGGGACAGAAAACACCGGGGAGCTGTTTTTT.

The V and J genes are TRBV15 and TRBJ1-3; D uncertain. The CDR3 consists of 15 residues. Trimming removed 1 base from V and 0 bases from J, with 7 bases in between. Germline values: CDR1 LNHNV, CDR2 YYDKDF (reference sequence). The CDR3 nucleotides read TGTGCCACCAGCAGAGGTACTCACTCTGGAAACACCATATATTTT. This gives the protein CATSRGTHSGNTIYF.

This chain joins TRBV5-1 and TRBJ1-2, with 8 bases aligning to TRBD1. The V segment lost 2 bases and the J segment 1 base; nucleotides outside the gene matches: 7. The germline V gene has CDR1 SGHRS and CDR2 YFSETQ. The length of the CDR3 is 16 residues. In DNA form, the CDR3 reads TGCGCCAGCAGCTTCCCCTTGACAGGGGTTAACTATGGCTACACCTTC. Translation: CASSFPLTGVNYGYTF.

This clone occurred a few times. The V and J genes are TRBV6-5 and TRBJ1-2, with 10 bases identical to TRBD1. The V and J ends lost 6 bases and 5 bases, in that order; junction bases with no gene match: 9. Germline V gene lookup returns CDR1 MNHEY and CDR2 SVGAGI. The CDR3 runs 15 residues. The CDR3 sequence is CASSTRDRGRYGYTF. As DNA, the CDR3 is TGTGCCAGCAGCACCCGGGACAGGGGCCGTTATGGCTACACCTTC.

This chain joins TRBV9 and TRBJ1-2, with 9 bases aligning to TRBD1. CDR3 length: 13 residues. After removal of 3 bases from V and 7 bases from J, the junction contained 4 bases not matched to a gene. Germline values: CDR1 SGDLS, CDR2 YYNGEE. CDR3 DNA sequence: TGTGCCAGCAGCGACAGGGGGCTCGGTGGCTACACCTTC. Its protein product is CASSDRGLGGYTF.

The chain links TRBV7-2 to TRBJ1-1, with TRBD1 identical over 7 bases. V shed 0 bases, J shed 4 bases, and the junction held 2 bases outside the gene matches. CDR1 is SGHTA, CDR2 FQGNSA, per germline. The CDR3 covers 14 residues. CDR3 protein: CASSLAPGGTEAFF. In DNA form, the CDR3 reads TGTGCCAGCAGCTTAGCCCCAGGGGGCACTGAAGCTTTCTTT.

This chain joins TRBV27 and TRBJ2-1; 12 bases map to TRBD2. Germline lookup yields CDR1 MNHEY and CDR2 SMNVEV (reference sequence). The V and J ends lost 3 bases and 3 bases, in that order; junction bases with no gene match: 6. There are 17 residues in the CDR3. CDR3 loop: CASSFQGLAGVYNEQFF. The CDR3, as DNA: TGTGCCAGCAGTTTTCAGGGACTAGCGGGCGTCTACAATGAGCAGTTCTTC.

J is TRBJ1-6 and V is TRBV15; D is unclear. Looked up from germline, CDR1 is LNHNV and CDR2 is YYDKDF (reference sequence). V gave up 8 bases and J gave up 0 bases, with 14 bases separating them. The CDR3 is 16 amino acids. The CDR3 sequence is CATSPGIGSYNSPLHF. DNA of the CDR3: TGTGCCACCTCCCCCGGGATTGGCTCCTATAATTCACCCCTCCACTTT.

J is TRBJ1-3 and V is TRBV28, with D uncertain. Trimming shortened V by 2 bases and J by 4 bases, and 6 bases separated the two germline ends. Germline V gene data show CDR1 as MDHEN and CDR2 as SYDVKM. This CDR3 is built from 13 residues. In DNA form, the CDR3 reads TGTGCCAGCAGTTTAGAGGTCGGAAACACCATATATTTT. Translating it yields CASSLEVGNTIYF. Combining the CDR3 with reference TRBV28 and TRBJ1-3 gives the whole variable domain DVKVTQSSRYLVKRTGEKVFLECVQDMDHENMFWYRQDPGLGLRLIYFSYDVKMKEKGDIPEGYSVSREKKERFSLILESASTNQTSMYLCASSLEVGNTIYFGEGSWLTVV.

The chain couples TRBV7-9 to TRBJ2-1; 9 positions match TRBD2. The CDR3 sequence is 14 residues long. Germline CDR1 is SEHNR and CDR2 is FQNEAQ (reference sequence). V shed 10 bases, J shed 2 bases, and the junction held 6 bases outside the gene matches. The chain's CDR3 is CATTASGAYNEQFF. The CDR3 DNA follows: TGTGCCACCACAGCTAGCGGGGCCTACAATGAGCAGTTCTTC.

This chain links TRBV6-6 with TRBJ1-1; D might be TRBD1 (6 bases). V dropped 5 bases and J dropped 3 bases, with 13 bases sitting between them. Germline V CDR1 and CDR2: MNHNY, SVGAGI (reference sequence). The CDR3 is 14 residues long. The CDR3 is CASSPGERHTEAFF. The CDR3 nucleotides are TGTGCCAGCAGTCCAGGGGAGAGGCACACTGAAGCTTTCTTT.